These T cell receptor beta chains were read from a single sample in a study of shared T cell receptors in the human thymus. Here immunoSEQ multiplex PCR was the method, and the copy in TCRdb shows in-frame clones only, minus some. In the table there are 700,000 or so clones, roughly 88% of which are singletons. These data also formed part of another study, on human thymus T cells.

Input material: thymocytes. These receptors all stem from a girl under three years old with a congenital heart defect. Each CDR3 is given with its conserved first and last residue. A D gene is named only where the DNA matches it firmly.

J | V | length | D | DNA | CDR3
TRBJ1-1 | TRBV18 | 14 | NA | TGTGCCAGCTCACCGGTGGGCCGGGACTATGAAGCTTTCTTT | CASSPVGRDYEAFF
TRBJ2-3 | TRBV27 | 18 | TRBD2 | TGTGCCAGCAGTCCCCGCTCCGTTGGGCTAGCGGTTACAGATACGCAGTATTTT | CASSPRSVGLAVTDTQYF
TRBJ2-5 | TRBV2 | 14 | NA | TGTGCCAGCTACGTCCGGGCCAAGGGGGAGACCCAGTACTTC | CASYVRAKGETQYF
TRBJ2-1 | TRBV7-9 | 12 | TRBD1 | TGTGCCAGCAGCTCACGGGACAGAGAGCAGTTCTTC | CASSSRDREQFF
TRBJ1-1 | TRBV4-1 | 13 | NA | TGCGCCAGCAGCACCCAGTTGAACACTGAAGCTTTCTTT | CASSTQLNTEAFF
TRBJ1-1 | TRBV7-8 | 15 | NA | TGTGCCAGCAGCTTCACCGGGACACAGAACACTGAAGCTTTCTTT | CASSFTGTQNTEAFF
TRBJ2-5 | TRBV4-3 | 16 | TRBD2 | TGCGCCAGCAGCCGAGGACTAGCGGGCTCACAAGAGACCCAGTACTTC | CASSRGLAGSQETQYF
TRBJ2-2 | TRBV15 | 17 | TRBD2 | TGTGCCACCAGCAAGTTATTGCGGGGGGTATATCCCGGGGAGCTGTTTTTT | CATSKLLRGVYPGELFF
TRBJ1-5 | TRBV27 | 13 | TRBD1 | TGTGCCAGCGTGGACAGGGGTTATCAGCCCCAGCATTTT | CASVDRGYQPQHF
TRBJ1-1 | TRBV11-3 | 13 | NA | TGTGCCAGCAGCTTCGCTATGAACACTGAAGCTTTCTTT | CASSFAMNTEAFF